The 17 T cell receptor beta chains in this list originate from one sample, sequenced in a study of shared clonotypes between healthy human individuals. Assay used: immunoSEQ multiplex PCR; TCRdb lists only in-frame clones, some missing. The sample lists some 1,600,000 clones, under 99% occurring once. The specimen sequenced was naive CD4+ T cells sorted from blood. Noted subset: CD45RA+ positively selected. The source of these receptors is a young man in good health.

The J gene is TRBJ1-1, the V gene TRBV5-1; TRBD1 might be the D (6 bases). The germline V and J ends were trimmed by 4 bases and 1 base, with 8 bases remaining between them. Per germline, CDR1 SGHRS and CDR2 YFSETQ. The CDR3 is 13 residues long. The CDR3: CASSVDRNTEAFF. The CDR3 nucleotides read TGCGCCAGCAGCGTGGACAGGAACACTGAAGCTTTCTTT.

The CDR3 loop is CASRARERFYGYTF. For the CDR3, the DNA is TGTGCCAGCAGAGCCCGAGAACGGTTCTATGGCTACACCTTC. This rearrangement joins TRBV28 to TRBJ1-2; D gene uncertain. Trimming removed 6 bases at V and 4 bases at J, with 15 bases between. The CDR3 is 14 amino acids. The V gene's germline CDR1 is MDHEN and CDR2 SYDVKM.

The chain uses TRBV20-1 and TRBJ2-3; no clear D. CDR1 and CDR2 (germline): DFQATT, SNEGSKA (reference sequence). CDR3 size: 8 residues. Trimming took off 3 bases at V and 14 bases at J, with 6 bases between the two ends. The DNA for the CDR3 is TGCAGTGCTAGCCCTCGGTATTTT. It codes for CSASPRYF.

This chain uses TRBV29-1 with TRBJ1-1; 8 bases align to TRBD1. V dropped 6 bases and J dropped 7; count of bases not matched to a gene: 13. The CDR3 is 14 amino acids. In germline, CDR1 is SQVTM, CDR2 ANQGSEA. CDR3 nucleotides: TGCAGCGTGGGGACAGGATGGGACAAAATTGAAGCTTTCTTT. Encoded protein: CSVGTGWDKIEAFF.

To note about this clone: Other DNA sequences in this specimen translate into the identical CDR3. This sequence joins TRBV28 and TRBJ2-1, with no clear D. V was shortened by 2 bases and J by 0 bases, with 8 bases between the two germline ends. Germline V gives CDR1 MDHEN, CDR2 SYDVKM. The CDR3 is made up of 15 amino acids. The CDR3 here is CASSLVPASYNEQFF. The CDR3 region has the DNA TGTGCCAGCAGTTTAGTGCCCGCCTCCTACAATGAGCAGTTCTTC.

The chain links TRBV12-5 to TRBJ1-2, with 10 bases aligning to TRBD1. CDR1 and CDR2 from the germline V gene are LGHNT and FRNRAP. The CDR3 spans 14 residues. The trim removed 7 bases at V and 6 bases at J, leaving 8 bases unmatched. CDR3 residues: CASELTGTGDGYTF. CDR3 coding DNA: TGTGCTAGTGAACTAACCGGGACAGGGGATGGCTACACCTTC.

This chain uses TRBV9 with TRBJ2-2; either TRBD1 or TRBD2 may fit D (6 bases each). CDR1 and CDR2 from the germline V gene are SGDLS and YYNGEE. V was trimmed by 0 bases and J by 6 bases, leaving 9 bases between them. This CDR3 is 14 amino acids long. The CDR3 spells CASSVVGGPGELFF. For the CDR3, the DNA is TGTGCCAGCAGCGTAGTGGGGGGCCCCGGGGAGCTGTTTTTT. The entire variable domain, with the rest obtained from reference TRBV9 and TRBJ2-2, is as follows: DSGVTQTPKHLITATGQRVTLRCSPRSGDLSVYWYQQSLDQGLQFLIQYYNGEERAKGNILERFSAQQFPDLHSELNLSSLELGDSALYFCASSVVGGPGELFFGEGSRLTVL.

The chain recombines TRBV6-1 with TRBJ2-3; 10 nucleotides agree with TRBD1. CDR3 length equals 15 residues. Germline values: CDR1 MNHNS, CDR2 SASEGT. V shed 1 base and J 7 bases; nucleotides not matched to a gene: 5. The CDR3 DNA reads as TGTGCCAGCAGTGAAGGGACAGGGGGTAGCTATACGCAGTATTTT. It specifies CASSEGTGGSYTQYF.

The CDR3 spells CASSLALYTGELFF. CDR3 coding DNA: TGTGCCAGCAGCTTAGCATTGTACACCGGGGAGCTGTTTTTT. V is TRBV7-9 and J is TRBJ2-2; D is unclear. The V and J ends lost 0 bases and 3 bases respectively, with 5 bases between them. This CDR3 has 14 residues. Germline CDR1 is SEHNR and CDR2 is FQNEAQ (reference sequence).

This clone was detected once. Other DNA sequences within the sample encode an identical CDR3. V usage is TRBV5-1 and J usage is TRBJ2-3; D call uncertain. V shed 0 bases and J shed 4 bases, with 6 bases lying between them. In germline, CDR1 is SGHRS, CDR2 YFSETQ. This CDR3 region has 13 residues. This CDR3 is CASSLVGPDTQYF. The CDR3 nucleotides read TGCGCCAGCAGCTTGGTAGGACCAGATACGCAGTATTTT.

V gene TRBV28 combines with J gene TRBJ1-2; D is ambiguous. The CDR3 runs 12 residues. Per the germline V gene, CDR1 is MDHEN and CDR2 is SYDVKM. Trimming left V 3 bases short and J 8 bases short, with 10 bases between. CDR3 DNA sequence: TGTGCCAGCAGTTTGGGAGGTGGGGGCTACACCTTC. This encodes CASSLGGGGYTF.

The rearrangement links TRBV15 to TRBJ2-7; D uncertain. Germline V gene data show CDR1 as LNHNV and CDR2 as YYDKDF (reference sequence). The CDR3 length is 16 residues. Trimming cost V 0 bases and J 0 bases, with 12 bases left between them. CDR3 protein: CATSRDNDLSSYEQYF. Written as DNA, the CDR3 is TGTGCCACCAGCAGAGATAACGACCTCAGCTCCTACGAGCAGTACTTC.

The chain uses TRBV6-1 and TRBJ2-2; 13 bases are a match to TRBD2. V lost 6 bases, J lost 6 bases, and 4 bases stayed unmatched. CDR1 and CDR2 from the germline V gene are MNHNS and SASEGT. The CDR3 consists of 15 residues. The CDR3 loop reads CASRTSGRNAGELFF. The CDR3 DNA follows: TGTGCCAGCAGGACTAGCGGGAGGAATGCCGGGGAGCTGTTTTTT.

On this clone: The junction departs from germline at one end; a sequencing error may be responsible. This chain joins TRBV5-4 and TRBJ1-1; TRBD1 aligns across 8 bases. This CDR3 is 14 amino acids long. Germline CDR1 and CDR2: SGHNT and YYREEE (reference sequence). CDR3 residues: CASSWGQENAEAFF. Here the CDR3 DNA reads TGTGCCAGCAGTTGGGGACAGGAGAACGCTGAAGCTTTCTTT.

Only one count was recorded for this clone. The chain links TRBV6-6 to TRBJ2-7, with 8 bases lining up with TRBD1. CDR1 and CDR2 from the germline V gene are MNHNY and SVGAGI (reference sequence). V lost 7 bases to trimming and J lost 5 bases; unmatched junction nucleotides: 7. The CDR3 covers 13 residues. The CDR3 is CASNPDRGNEQYF. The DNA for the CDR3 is TGTGCCAGCAACCCCGACAGGGGCAACGAGCAGTACTTC.

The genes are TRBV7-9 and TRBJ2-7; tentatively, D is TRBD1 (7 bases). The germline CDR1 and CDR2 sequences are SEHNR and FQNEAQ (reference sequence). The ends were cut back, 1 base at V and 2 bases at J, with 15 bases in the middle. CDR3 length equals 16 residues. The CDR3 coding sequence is TGTGCCAGCAGCTTAGAGGTGGCAGGGGGGACCTACGAGCAGTACTTC. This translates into CASSLEVAGGTYEQYF. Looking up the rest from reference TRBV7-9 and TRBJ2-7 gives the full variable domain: DTGVSQNPRHKITKRGQNVTFRCDPISEHNRLYWYRQTLGQGPEFLTYFQNEAQLEKSRLLSDRFSAERPKGSFSTLEIQRTEQGDSAMYLCASSLEVAGGTYEQYFGPGTRLTVT.

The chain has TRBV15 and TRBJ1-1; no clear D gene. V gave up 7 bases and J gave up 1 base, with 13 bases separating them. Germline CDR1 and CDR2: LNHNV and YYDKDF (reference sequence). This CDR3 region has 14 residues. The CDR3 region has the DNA TGTGCCACCACGCCTCTTCGAGAGAACACTGAAGCTTTCTTT. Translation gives CATTPLRENTEAFF. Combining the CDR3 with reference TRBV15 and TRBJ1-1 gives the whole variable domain DAMVIQNPRYQVTQFGKPVTLSCSQTLNHNVMYWYQQKSSQAPKLLFHYYDKDFNNEADTPDNFQSRRPNTSFCFLDIRSPGLGDTAMYLCATTPLRENTEAFFGQGTRLTVV.